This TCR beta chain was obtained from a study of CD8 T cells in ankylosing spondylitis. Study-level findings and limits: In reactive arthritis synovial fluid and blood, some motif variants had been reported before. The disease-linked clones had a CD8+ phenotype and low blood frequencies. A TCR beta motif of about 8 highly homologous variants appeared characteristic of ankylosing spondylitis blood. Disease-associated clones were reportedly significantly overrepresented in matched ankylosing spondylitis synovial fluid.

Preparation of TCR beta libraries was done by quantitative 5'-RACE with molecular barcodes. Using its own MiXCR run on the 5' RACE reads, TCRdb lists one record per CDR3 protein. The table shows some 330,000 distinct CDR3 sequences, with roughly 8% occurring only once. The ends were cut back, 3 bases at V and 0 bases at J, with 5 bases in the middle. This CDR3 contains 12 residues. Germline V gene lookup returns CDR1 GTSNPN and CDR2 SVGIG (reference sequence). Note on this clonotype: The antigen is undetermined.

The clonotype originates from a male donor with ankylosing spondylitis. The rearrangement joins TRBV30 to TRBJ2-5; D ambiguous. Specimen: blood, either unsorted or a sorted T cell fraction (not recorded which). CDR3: CAWRPNQETQYF. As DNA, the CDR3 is TGTGCCTGGAGGCCAAACCAAGAGACCCAGTACTTC.